These 23 T cell receptor beta chains were all obtained from the same sample, sequenced in a study of T cells expressing NK-cell markers. TCRdb reprocessed the 5' RACE reads, keeping one entry per CDR3 protein, no DNA. The sample holds some 450,000 distinct CDR3 sequences. Sequenced input: blood T cells: a sorted CD56 or NKG2C T cell subset, CD4+ or CD8+ T cells, or bulk PBMC T cells (not recorded which). The receptor source for this set is a woman aged 18 to 75 in good health.

CDR3 residues: CSAALRNQPQHF. The genes are TRBV20-1 and TRBJ1-5. Germline values: CDR1 DFQATT, CDR2 SNEGSKA (reference sequence). This CDR3 has 12 amino acids.

The rearrangement joins TRBV15 to TRBJ1-5; TCRdb calls TRBD1, which cannot be checked without DNA. From germline, CDR1 is LNHNV and CDR2 YYDKDF (reference sequence). The CDR3 covers 12 residues. The chain's CDR3 is CATGGAGQPQHF.

The rearrangement links TRBV20-1 to TRBJ1-1. CDR1 DFQATT and CDR2 SNEGSKA come from the germline V gene (reference sequence). This CDR3 is 13 amino acids long. The CDR3 loop is CSAPQILNTEAFF.

J is TRBJ2-3 and V is TRBV24-1; no DNA is available, so the TRBD2 call from TCRdb remains unchecked. The CDR3 sequence is 17 residues long. Germline values: CDR1 KGHDR, CDR2 SFDVKD. CDR3 in amino acids: CATSDSGLAGFTDTQYF.

The chain is built from TRBV18 and TRBJ1-1. Germline assignment: CDR1 KGHSH and CDR2 LQKENI. This CDR3 spans 15 amino acids. The CDR3 here is CASSPTTVRNTEAFF.

The J gene is TRBJ1-1, the V gene TRBV3-1. Germline V lookup: CDR1 LGHDT, CDR2 YNNKEL (reference sequence). The CDR3 spans 15 residues. CDR3: CASSLLSGMNTEAFF.

This chain joins TRBV11-2 and TRBJ2-3; lacking DNA, the TRBD1 call made by TCRdb goes unchecked. This CDR3 comprises 20 residues. Germline V CDR1 and CDR2: SGHAT, FQNNGV. The CDR3 loop is CASSPGFSGGQLSGTDTQYF. The full variable domain, rest sourced from reference TRBV11-2 and TRBJ2-3, is EAGVAQSPRYKIIEKRQSVAFWCNPISGHATLYWYQQILGQGPKLLIQFQNNGVVDDSQLPKDRFSAERLKGVDSTLKIQPAKLEDSAVYLCASSPGFSGGQLSGTDTQYFGPGTRLTVL.

The rearrangement uses TRBV27 and TRBJ2-3; there is no DNA to check the TCRdb D call of TRBD1. The germline V gene has CDR1 MNHEY and CDR2 SMNVEV (reference sequence). The CDR3 is 16 amino acids. This chain's CDR3 is CASSLSNPGSTDTQYF.

The rearrangement joins TRBV13 to TRBJ2-5; TCRdb outputs TRBD2, but without DNA this stays unchecked. This CDR3 region has 15 residues. Per germline, CDR1 PRHDT and CDR2 FYEKMQ (reference sequence). The CDR3: CASGRRGGHQETQYF.

The V gene is TRBV20-1, the J gene TRBJ1-1. Germline V gives CDR1 DFQATT, CDR2 SNEGSKA (reference sequence). The CDR3 spans 12 residues. CDR3 residues: CSAHRENTEAFF.

V and J are TRBV4-3 and TRBJ2-5; TCRdb's D call of TRBD2 is untestable without DNA. CDR3 length: 14 residues. Germline loops: CDR1 LGHNA, CDR2 YSLEER. CDR3 sequence reads: CASSQDGLSGTQYF.

The genes are TRBV9 and TRBJ1-1; TCRdb's D call, TRBD1, is unchecked because there is no DNA. Germline-derived CDR1 and CDR2 are SGDLS and YYNGEE. CDR3 size: 14 residues. The CDR3 loop is CASSLTGGTGKAFF.

V and J are TRBV7-9 and TRBJ2-1; TCRdb reports TRBD2, a call that lacks DNA to check it against. In germline, CDR1 is SEHNR, CDR2 FQNEAQ (reference sequence). CDR3 length equals 17 residues. The CDR3 spells CASSFPTSGSSYNEQFF.

This chain connects TRBV29-1 to TRBJ2-7; TCRdb lists TRBD2, though no DNA is available to test this call. CDR1 is SQVTM, CDR2 ANQGSEA, per germline. The CDR3 runs 15 residues. CDR3 sequence reads: CSVSWVAGENDEQYF.

The CDR3 loop is CASSYGAGSIYGYTF. V gene TRBV6-2 or TRBV6-3 combines with J gene TRBJ1-2; TCRdb designates TRBD1, a call that cannot be tested without DNA. The CDR3 extends over 15 amino acids. CDR1 is MNHEY, CDR2 SVGEGT, per germline.

The gene calls are TRBV11-2 and TRBJ1-1. This CDR3 is 13 amino acids long. The germline V gene encodes CDR1 SGHAT and CDR2 FQNNGV. The CDR3 sequence is CASSLKVNTEAFF.

V usage is TRBV12-3 or TRBV12-4 and J usage is TRBJ2-5; there is no DNA to check the TCRdb D call of TRBD2. The CDR3 is 15 residues long. The CDR3 loop is CASSWARREWETQYF.

The rearrangement uses TRBV20-1 and TRBJ2-7; without DNA, the TCRdb call of TRBD1 cannot be checked. This CDR3 has 14 amino acids. Germline CDR1 is DFQATT and CDR2 is SNEGSKA (reference sequence). The CDR3 reads CSAHGGRRSYEQYF.

J is TRBJ2-2 and V is TRBV4-2; TCRdb indicates TRBD1, and absent DNA this call remains unverified. CDR3 size: 16 residues. Per germline, CDR1 LGHNA and CDR2 YNFKEQ. This CDR3 reads CASSPDYRVGTGELFF.

The rearrangement uses TRBV6-5 and TRBJ2-3; TCRdb's D call of TRBD2 is untestable without DNA. This CDR3 comprises 18 residues. Looked up from germline, CDR1 is MNHEY and CDR2 is SVGAGI. CDR3: CASSYSPSSGSGGDTQYF.

The chain recombines TRBV12-3 or TRBV12-4 with TRBJ1-1; the TRBD1 assignment by TCRdb is unverifiable without DNA. CDR3 length equals 14 residues. Here the CDR3 reads CASSYRALNTEAFF.

The chain links TRBV28 to TRBJ2-3; TCRdb's D call, TRBD2, is unchecked because there is no DNA. This CDR3 comprises 15 residues. CDR1 and CDR2 (germline): MDHEN, SYDVKM. Here the CDR3 reads CASSSPAGGSDTQYF.

The chain joins TRBV7-3 to TRBJ2-3; the D call from TCRdb, TRBD2, cannot be confirmed without DNA. The germline gives CDR1 SGHTA, CDR2 FQGTGA. The CDR3 runs 16 residues. CDR3 in amino acids: CASSQGLAGATDTQYF.